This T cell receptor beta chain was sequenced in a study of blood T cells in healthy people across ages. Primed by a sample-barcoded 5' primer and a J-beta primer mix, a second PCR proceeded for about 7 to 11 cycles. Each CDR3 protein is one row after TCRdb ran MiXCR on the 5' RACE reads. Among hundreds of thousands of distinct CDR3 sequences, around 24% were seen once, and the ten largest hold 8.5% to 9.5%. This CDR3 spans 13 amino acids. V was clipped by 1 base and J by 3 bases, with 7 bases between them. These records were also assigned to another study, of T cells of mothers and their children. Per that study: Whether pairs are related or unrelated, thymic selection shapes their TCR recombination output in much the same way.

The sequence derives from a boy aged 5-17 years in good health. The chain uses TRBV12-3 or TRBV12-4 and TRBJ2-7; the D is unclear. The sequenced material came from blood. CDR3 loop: CASSLEAYYEQYF. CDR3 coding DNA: TGTGCCAGCAGTTTAGAGGCCTACTACGAGCAGTACTTC.